Listed below are T cell receptor beta chains from one sample, sequenced in a study of T-cell reconstitution after alpha-beta-depleted transplantation in children. MiXCR, run by TCRdb on the PCR reads, gives a single entry per CDR3 protein. The sample records about 77,000 distinct CDR3 sequences, 15% to 20% being singletons. This material consisted of PBMCs, mostly from graft donor cells, taken 360 days after TCRalphabeta/CD19-depleted stem cell transplant. The origin of the receptors is a male patient aged 2 to 9 who had a stem cell transplant for acute lymphoblastic leukemia, so the T cells may come from the graft donor. Each CDR3 is given without its conserved first and last residue. Clone size is given for some rows only: seen once, a few or many times, or a class if the clone is expanded.

V: TRBV12-3/TRBV12-4
size: few
CDR3: ASTSRYGQFPEAF

V: TRBV7-2
size: few
CDR3: ASSSLGGTYQNEQF

V: TRBV9
size: many
CDR3: ASSPGREGNTIY

V: TRBV20-1
size: few
CDR3: SARGGASTEAF

V: TRBV6-1
size: .
CDR3: ASSESDPRTDTQY

V: TRBV7-6
size: .
CDR3: ASSLYASADEQY

V: TRBV12-3/TRBV12-4
size: few
CDR3: ASSSLAGGGDTQY

V: TRBV6-1
size: few
CDR3: ASSRQANYGYT

V: TRBV12-3/TRBV12-4
size: .
CDR3: ASSFKWTDGNTEAF

V: TRBV5-1
size: few
CDR3: ASSLEHMNTEAF

V: TRBV29-1
size: few
CDR3: SVEEAGHNEQF

V: TRBV6-6
size: few
CDR3: ASSSTDRGSF

V: TRBV18
size: few
CDR3: ASSPDRNTIY

V: TRBV10-3
size: .
CDR3: AISYRGGTDTQY

V: TRBV5-1
size: .
CDR3: ASRGLRYGYT

V: TRBV20-1
size: few
CDR3: SARRGPGGSTDTQY